A selection of T cell receptor beta chains follows, all from one sample in a study of blood T cell repertoires in COVID-19. This table comes from immunoSEQ multiplex PCR, and its TCRdb copy is limited to in-frame clones, with some not included. The data show 390,000 or so clones, more than 75% seen once. The sample taken for sequencing was PBMCs or T cells enriched from blood (not recorded which). Receptor source: a woman aged 45-65 years who had recovered from COVID-19. Both conserved end residues are part of each CDR3. Fields, in order: D gene, V gene, J gene, clone size, CDR3 DNA, CDR3 protein. D genes are given only for firm matches. The size entry is marked missing in some rows and otherwise reads once, few, many or a size class.

NA	TRBV5-1	TRBJ1-3	NA	TGCGCCAGCAGCTTTAGGGGACAAGGCTCTGGAAACACCATATATTTT	CASSFRGQGSGNTIYF
NA	TRBV6-5	TRBJ1-1	NA	TGTGCCAGCAGACCAAACGTAGAAAACACTGAAGCTTTCTTT	CASRPNVENTEAFF
NA	TRBV6-1	TRBJ2-2	few	TGTGCCAGCAGTGAGGAGGCTACCACCGGGGAGCTGTTTTTT	CASSEEATTGELFF
NA	TRBV27	TRBJ1-6	NA	TGTGCCAGCAGTCCCAATCAGGGGAATTCACCCCTCCACTTT	CASSPNQGNSPLHF
TRBD1	TRBV11-2	TRBJ2-7	many	TGTGCCAGCAGCTTAGGTCGCGGTGGACAGGGAAAGGACGAGCAGTACTTC	CASSLGRGGQGKDEQYF
TRBD2	TRBV19	TRBJ2-3	NA	TGTGCCAGTAGAAGCGGGGGGAGCACAGATACGCAGTATTTT	CASRSGGSTDTQYF
NA	TRBV6-6	TRBJ1-5	NA	TGTGCCAGCAGTTATGGAGCGGAACAGCATCAGCCCCAGCATTTT	CASSYGAEQHQPQHF
TRBD1	TRBV7-6	TRBJ1-5	NA	TGTGCCAGCAGCACAGACAGGGATCAGCCCCAGCATTTT	CASSTDRDQPQHF
NA	TRBV5-6	TRBJ1-2	NA	TGTGCCAGCAGCTTGGATCATACAGGCGACTATGGCTACACCTTC	CASSLDHTGDYGYTF
NA	TRBV28	TRBJ2-1	NA	TGTGCCAGTCGGGAGACACGCAATGAGCAGTTCTTC	CASRETRNEQFF
TRBD2	TRBV6-2/TRBV6-3	TRBJ2-4	few	TGTGCCAGCAGCCCTTCCGGGACTAGCGGGGGTAGGGGCTTC	CASSPSGTSGGRGF
NA	TRBV7-3	TRBJ1-2	once	TGTGCCAGCAGCCCCGACAGGCGTAAGTATAACTATGGCTACACCTTC	CASSPDRRKYNYGYTF
TRBD1	TRBV30	TRBJ2-2	NA	TGTGCCTGGAAAGGGACAGTGAACACCGGGGAGCTGTTTTTT	CAWKGTVNTGELFF
TRBD1	TRBV28	TRBJ1-1	NA	TGTGCCAGCAGTTTGGCAGGGACAGGGAGCGGGGAAGCTTTCTTT	CASSLAGTGSGEAFF
NA	TRBV30	TRBJ1-2	NA	TGTGCCTGGAGTGACGGGTATGGCTACACCTTC	CAWSDGYGYTF
TRBD1	TRBV5-1	TRBJ1-2	NA	TGCGCCAGCAGCCCCCCGGGACAGAACTATGGCTACACCTTC	CASSPPGQNYGYTF
NA	TRBV6-4	TRBJ1-3	NA	TGTGCCAGCAGTGCACTCGGGCCATGGGAGGGCGGAAACACCATATATTTT	CASSALGPWEGGNTIYF
TRBD1	TRBV28	TRBJ1-2	NA	TGTGCCAGCAGATCCTCGGGACAGGATTCATATGGCTACACCTTC	CASRSSGQDSYGYTF
TRBD2	TRBV4-2	TRBJ2-7	NA	TGTGCCAGCAGCCTCGGACTAGGCTCCTCCTACGAGCAGTACTTC	CASSLGLGSSYEQYF
NA	TRBV7-3	TRBJ2-4	NA	TGTGCCAGCAGCCCTGACGGAGAACCTCTTGGGAACATTCAGTACTTC	CASSPDGEPLGNIQYF
TRBD2	TRBV5-1	TRBJ2-1	NA	TGCGCCAGCAGCAGCGGCGGGGGGGTTGGTAATGAGCAGTTCTTC	CASSSGGGVGNEQFF
NA	TRBV7-9	TRBJ1-1	NA	TGTGCCACCTTAAAGGCCGGGGGGTTCTCTGAAGCTTTCTTT	CATLKAGGFSEAFF
NA	TRBV7-2	TRBJ2-2	NA	TGTGCCAGCAGCTTAGTCGAACTGAACACCGGGGAGCTGTTTTTT	CASSLVELNTGELFF
NA	TRBV24-1	TRBJ1-4	once	TGTGCCACCAAGCAGGTGGCTAATGAAAAACTGTTTTTT	CATKQVANEKLFF
TRBD1	TRBV10-3	TRBJ2-1	NA	TGTGCCGCCACCGGGACAGGGGATTCGAATGAGCAGTTCTTC	CAATGTGDSNEQFF
TRBD2	TRBV18	TRBJ2-5	NA	TGTGCCAGCTCACCAGGGCGATACGGGGGGAGCCTAGAGACCCAGTACTTC	CASSPGRYGGSLETQYF